This T cell receptor (beta chain) originates from a study of identical twins. The junction had 15 bases not matched to a gene; V was cut back by 5 bases and J by 7 bases. The CDR3 consists of 19 residues. Germline V gives CDR1 SGHAT, CDR2 FQNNGV. This clonotype has just a few counts. TCRdb ran MiXCR on the 5' RACE reads and lists one entry per CDR3 protein. The sample holds around 670,000 distinct CDR3 sequences, less than 7% seen once. The sequencing sample was made of naive T cells sorted from blood. The chain combines TRBV11-2 with TRBJ2-2; 14 bases are shared with TRBD2. The TCR was taken from a man younger than 30 in good health. CDR3 protein: CASSHLPGLAGVRDGELFF. For the CDR3, the DNA is TGTGCCAGCAGCCACCTACCGGGACTAGCGGGAGTAAGGGACGGGGAGCTGTTTTTT.